The T cell receptor (beta chain) under discussion was sequenced for a study of CD8+ T cells in alopecia areata. Study information: Each of the treated patients was given oral tofacitinib, 5 to 10 mg twice daily, for moderate-to-severe alopecia areata. Tofacitinib exposure lasted 6 to 18 months, followed by 6 months off drug. Overall study results and limits: Scalp sample sequencing also detects resident alphabeta T cells of normal skin.

Alopecia areata patients provided lesional scalp punch biopsies and peripheral blood, both collected for the study. The germline gives CDR1 MNHEY, CDR2 SVGAGI. CDR3 length: 15 residues. With 7 bases clipped from V and 3 bases from J, the junction kept 7 bases outside the gene matches. This clone was seen only once. Its target is unknown. Reverse transcription of extracted RNA yielded cDNA, which provided the sequencing template. Sequenced by immunoSEQ multiplex PCR; TCRdb stores in-frame clones only, minus some. The sample comprises some 150,000 clones, about 60% of which are singletons, and about 6% rests with the top ten.

The sequence was obtained from a human donor with alopecia areata. The source was CD4+ T cells sorted from blood, collected at week 0. This sequence joins TRBV6-5 and TRBJ2-7, with 12 bases matching TRBD2. This CDR3 is CASIAGLAGRYEQYF. In DNA, the CDR3 is TGTGCCAGCATCGCGGGACTAGCGGGTCGCTACGAGCAGTACTTC.